This TCR beta chain was documented in a study of control samples from healthy donors and cancer patients. This CDR3 is built from 14 residues. Deletions cut 6 bases from V and 0 bases from J, with 12 bases between. Germline CDR1 reads LGHDT; CDR2 reads YNNKEL (reference sequence). Only in-frame clones appear in the TCRdb table, and some are missing; sequencing was by immunoSEQ multiplex PCR. Among roughly 120,000 clones listed, roughly nine tenths were seen once. The sample consisted of blood. The TCR originated in a woman aged 18-29 years in good health. The V gene is TRBV3-1 (or the pseudogene TRBV3-2), the J gene TRBJ2-7; the D is unclear. The CDR3 region is CASRDAESSYEQYF. The CDR3 DNA follows: TGTGCCAGCAGGGACGCGGAAAGCTCCTACGAGCAGTACTTC.